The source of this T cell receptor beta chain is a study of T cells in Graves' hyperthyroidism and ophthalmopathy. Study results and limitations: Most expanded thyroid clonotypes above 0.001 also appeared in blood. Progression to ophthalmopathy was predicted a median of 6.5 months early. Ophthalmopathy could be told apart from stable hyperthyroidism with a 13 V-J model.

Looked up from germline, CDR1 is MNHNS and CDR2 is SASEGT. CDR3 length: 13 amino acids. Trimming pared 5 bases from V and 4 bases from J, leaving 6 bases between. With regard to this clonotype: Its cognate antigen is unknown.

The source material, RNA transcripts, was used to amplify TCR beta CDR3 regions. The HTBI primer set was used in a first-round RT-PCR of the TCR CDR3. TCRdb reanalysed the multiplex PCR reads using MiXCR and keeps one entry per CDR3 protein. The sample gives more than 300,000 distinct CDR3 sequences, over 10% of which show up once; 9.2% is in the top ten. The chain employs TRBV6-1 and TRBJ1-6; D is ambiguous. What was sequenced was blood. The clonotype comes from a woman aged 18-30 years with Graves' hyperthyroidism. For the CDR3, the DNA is TGTGCCAGCAGTAGGCGGTATAATTCACCCCTCCACTTT. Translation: CASSRRYNSPLHF.